The 4 T cell receptor beta chains given below trace back to one sample, sequenced in a study of T-cell reconstitution after alpha-beta-depleted transplantation in children. Unique molecular identifiers were incorporated during preparation of the TCRbeta library. Via MiXCR, TCRdb re-called the PCR reads, giving one row per CDR3 protein. The sample holds some 200,000 distinct CDR3 sequences, approximately 8.4% seen once. Sequencing was performed on PBMCs, mostly from graft donor cells, taken 360 days after TCRalphabeta/CD19-depleted stem cell transplant. The receptors here all came from a male patient between 2 and 15 years old who had a stem cell transplant for acute myeloid leukemia, so the T cells may come from the graft donor.

This clonotype has only a few counts. The chain has TRBV15 and TRBJ2-5; no reliable D call. Trimming stripped 5 bases from V and 5 bases from J, with 6 bases between. CDR3 length: 11 amino acids. CDR1 is LNHNV, CDR2 YYDKDF, per germline (reference sequence). The CDR3 DNA reads as TGTGCCACCAGCCAGGTGGAGACCCAGTACTTC. It encodes CATSQVETQYF.

The V and J genes are TRBV7-9 and TRBJ2-1, with 7 bases matching TRBD2. Germline V CDR1 and CDR2: SEHNR, FQNEAQ (reference sequence). This CDR3 contains 13 residues. V was clipped by 8 bases and J by 9 bases; unmatched bases: 10. Written as DNA, the CDR3 is TGTGCCAGCCTGACTAGCCCTGCGGGTGAGCAGTTCTTC. It yields the protein CASLTSPAGEQFF.

This clonotype was picked up many times. The rearrangement uses TRBV7-9 and TRBJ2-2; D is unclear. The CDR3 contains 14 residues. Germline V lookup: CDR1 SEHNR, CDR2 FQNEAQ (reference sequence). The V end lost 2 bases, the J end lost 0 bases, and 4 bases lay between the germline ends. DNA of the CDR3: TGTGCCAGCAGCTTAAGGCCGAACACCGGGGAGCTGTTTTTT. Its translation is CASSLRPNTGELFF.

This clonotype was observed a handful of times. The rearrangement links TRBV29-1 to TRBJ2-1; 14 nucleotides match TRBD2. There are 20 residues in the CDR3. J lost 8 bases, V lost 7 bases, and 25 bases had no gene match. Germline lookup yields CDR1 SQVTM and CDR2 ANQGSEA. CDR3 loop: CSGGRALRLAGGPNRDEQFF. CDR3 nucleotides: TGCAGCGGGGGGCGAGCATTGAGACTAGCGGGAGGGCCTAACCGAGATGAGCAGTTCTTC.